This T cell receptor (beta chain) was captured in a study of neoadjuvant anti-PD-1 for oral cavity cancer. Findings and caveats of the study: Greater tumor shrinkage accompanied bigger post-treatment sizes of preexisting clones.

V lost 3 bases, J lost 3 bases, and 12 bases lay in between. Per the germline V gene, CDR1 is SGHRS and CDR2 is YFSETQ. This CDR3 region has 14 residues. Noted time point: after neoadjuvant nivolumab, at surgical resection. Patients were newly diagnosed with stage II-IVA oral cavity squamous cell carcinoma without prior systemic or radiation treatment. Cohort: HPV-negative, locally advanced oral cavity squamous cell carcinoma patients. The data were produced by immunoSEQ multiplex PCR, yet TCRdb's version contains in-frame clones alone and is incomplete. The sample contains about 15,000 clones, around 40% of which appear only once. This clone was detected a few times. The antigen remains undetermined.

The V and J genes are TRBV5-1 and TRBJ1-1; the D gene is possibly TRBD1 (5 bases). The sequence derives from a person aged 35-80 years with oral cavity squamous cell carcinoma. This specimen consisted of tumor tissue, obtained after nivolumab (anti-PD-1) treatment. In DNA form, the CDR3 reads TGCGCCAGCAGCTGGGGCGCCCAGGACACTGAAGCTTTCTTT. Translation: CASSWGAQDTEAFF.